Listed here are 21 T cell receptor beta chains from one sample, sequenced in a study of CXCR3-negative and CXCR3-positive naive CD8 T cells. General observations from the study: CXCR3-negative naive cells had less hydrophobic TRB CDR3s than did CXCR3-positive naive cells.

These TCRs are of unknown antigen specificity. Libraries of TRB cDNA were made by 5' RACE and carried UMIs. TCRdb derives one entry per CDR3 protein from the 5' RACE reads, leaving out DNA. The table counts roughly 61,000 distinct CDR3 sequences; 0.5% to 0.6% lies in the top ten. The sequencing sample was made of naive CXCR3+ CD8+ T cells from blood. As for subset: CD45RO-CCR7+CD27+CD95- naive CD8+ T cells expressing CXCR3 (TNR3+). These receptor sequences come from a human donor in good health. Some clones in this sample may be carry-over from other donors' samples.

The rearrangement joins TRBV4-1 to TRBJ1-3. The length of the CDR3 is 18 residues. The germline gives CDR1 MGHRA, CDR2 YSYEKL. CDR3 amino acids: CASSQDKIRSPSGNTIYF.

The chain links TRBV12-3 or TRBV12-4 to TRBJ1-1; lacking DNA, the TRBD1 call made by TCRdb goes unchecked. The CDR3 has 13 residues. CDR3 amino acids: CASSLGGIAEAFF.

The chain carries TRBV29-1 and TRBJ1-1; TCRdb's D call, TRBD1, is unchecked because there is no DNA. The CDR3 has 13 amino acids. Germline V gene data show CDR1 as SQVTM and CDR2 as ANQGSEA. This CDR3 is CSVEQGRHTEAFF.

The chain employs TRBV19 and TRBJ1-2. Germline CDR1 LNHDA, CDR2 SQIVND (reference sequence). The CDR3 runs 13 residues. The CDR3 loop is CATEPSVNYGYTF.

This chain joins TRBV5-4 and TRBJ2-3. The length of the CDR3 is 12 residues. Germline CDR1 and CDR2: SGHNT and YYREEE (reference sequence). The CDR3 protein is CASSFGEDTQYF.

This chain connects TRBV7-9 to TRBJ2-4; TCRdb's assignment of TRBD1 cannot be checked, as there is no DNA. The CDR3 totals 16 residues. Germline V gene data show CDR1 as SEHNR and CDR2 as FQNEAQ (reference sequence). The CDR3 reads CASFPPLPGSKNIQYF.

The chain combines TRBV9 with TRBJ2-1; TCRdb indicates TRBD2, and absent DNA this call remains unverified. This CDR3 has 16 residues. CDR1 is SGDLS and CDR2 is YYNGEE in the germline V gene. The CDR3 region is CASSPSGGAIYNEQFF.

The chain carries TRBV7-9 and TRBJ1-4; as DNA is missing, the TRBD1 call by TCRdb cannot be tested. CDR1 and CDR2 from the germline V gene are SEHNR and FQNEAQ (reference sequence). The length of the CDR3 is 15 residues. The CDR3 sequence: CASAHPPTEHEKLFF.

The chain combines TRBV12-3 or TRBV12-4 with TRBJ2-7; TCRdb's D call of TRBD1 is untestable without DNA. The CDR3 sequence is 15 residues long. CDR3 region: CASSFSDSGIYEQYF.

The J gene is TRBJ2-7, the V gene TRBV20-1; TCRdb's D call of TRBD2 is untestable without DNA. The CDR3 runs to 13 residues. Germline-derived CDR1 and CDR2 are DFQATT and SNEGSKA (reference sequence). The chain's CDR3 is CSANPGLNYEQYF.

The V and J genes are TRBV29-1 and TRBJ2-3; no DNA is available, so the TRBD1 call from TCRdb remains unchecked. The CDR3 is made up of 16 amino acids. The germline gives CDR1 SQVTM, CDR2 ANQGSEA. CDR3 loop: CSVEGVPDRHTDTQYF.

The J gene is TRBJ2-7, the V gene TRBV28; TCRdb picks TRBD1, but there is no DNA to check that call. Germline CDR1 MDHEN, CDR2 SYDVKM. This CDR3 contains 11 residues. The CDR3 sequence is CASGSAYEQYF.

The V call is TRBV29-1, the J call TRBJ2-7; TCRdb's D gene call, TRBD1, goes unchecked for lack of DNA. The CDR3 spans 12 residues. Germline CDR1 is SQVTM and CDR2 is ANQGSEA. CDR3 region: CSVPGPNYEQYF.

The rearrangement uses TRBV12-3 or TRBV12-4 and TRBJ2-1. The CDR3 spans 12 residues. The CDR3 loop is CASRDRLNEQFF.

V usage is TRBV29-1 and J usage is TRBJ2-7. The germline V gene encodes CDR1 SQVTM and CDR2 ANQGSEA. The CDR3 runs to 14 residues. CDR3 loop: CSVDSMGDSYEQYF.

The rearrangement joins TRBV28 to TRBJ2-3; TCRdb proposes TRBD2, but this gene call is untestable without DNA. Germline CDR1 reads MDHEN; CDR2 reads SYDVKM. There are 14 residues in the CDR3. CDR3 protein: CASSWRGGADTQYF.

The genes are TRBV5-1 and TRBJ2-2; the TCRdb call, TRBD1, lacks DNA for checking. Germline V gives CDR1 SGHRS, CDR2 YFSETQ. CDR3 size: 18 residues. CDR3 in amino acids: CASSLAGASKTNTGELFF.

This chain uses TRBV6-5 with TRBJ2-1; TCRdb's assignment of TRBD2 cannot be checked, as there is no DNA. The CDR3 spans 16 residues. The germline CDR1 and CDR2 sequences are MNHEY and SVGAGI. The CDR3 here is CASSYPSRTSYNEQFF.

V is TRBV7-9 and J is TRBJ2-7; checking the TCRdb D call of TRBD2 is not possible without DNA. The CDR3 consists of 17 residues. Germline V gene lookup returns CDR1 SEHNR and CDR2 FQNEAQ (reference sequence). The CDR3 spells CASSPQTPRASGYEQYF.

The V gene is TRBV14, the J gene TRBJ2-7; as DNA is missing, the TRBD2 call by TCRdb cannot be tested. This CDR3 is 15 amino acids long. The germline V gene encodes CDR1 SGHDN and CDR2 FVKESK. The chain's CDR3 is CASSQVSAGGLEQYF.

The chain uses TRBV7-2 and TRBJ2-4; TCRdb reports TRBD1, a call that lacks DNA to check it against. The germline V gene has CDR1 SGHTA and CDR2 FQGNSA. The CDR3 extends over 17 amino acids. The CDR3 loop reads CASRATGGEAPKNIQYF.